This T cell receptor (beta chain) was profiled in a study of technical replicates of blood from a handful of donors. V lost 5 bases and J lost 7; bases outside the gene matches: 11. CDR3 length: 14 amino acids. Germline V gives CDR1 SGHVS, CDR2 FQNEAQ. The method was immunoSEQ multiplex PCR; TCRdb's version includes in-frame clones alone and lacks a portion of them. The data contain tens of thousands of clones, just under 95% of them seen just once; the ten biggest clones take up 0.34%. The chain is built from TRBV7-8 and TRBJ2-7; TRBD2 matches 7 bases. The sequence was obtained from a human donor in good health. The sample comprised T cells isolated from PBMCs. The CDR3: CASSPRWEGPEQYF. CDR3 nucleotides: TGTGCCAGCAGCCCGCGGTGGGAGGGCCCAGAGCAGTACTTC.